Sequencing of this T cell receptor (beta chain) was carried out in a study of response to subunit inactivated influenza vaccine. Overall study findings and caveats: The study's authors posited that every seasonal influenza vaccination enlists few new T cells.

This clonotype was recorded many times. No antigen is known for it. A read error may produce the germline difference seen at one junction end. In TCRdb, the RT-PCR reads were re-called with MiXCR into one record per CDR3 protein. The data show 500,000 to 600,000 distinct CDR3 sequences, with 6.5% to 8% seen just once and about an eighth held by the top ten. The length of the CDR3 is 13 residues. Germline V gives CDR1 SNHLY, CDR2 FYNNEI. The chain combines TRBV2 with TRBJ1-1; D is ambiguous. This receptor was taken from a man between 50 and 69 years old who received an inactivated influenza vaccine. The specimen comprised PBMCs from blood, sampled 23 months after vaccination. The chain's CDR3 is CASGEIMNTEAFF. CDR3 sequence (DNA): TGTGCCAGCGGTGAAATCATGAACACTGAAGCTTTCTTT.